Shown below are 10 T cell receptor beta chains from a single sample sequenced in a study of T-cell reconstitution after alpha-beta-depleted transplantation in children. Preparation of the TCRbeta library used unique molecular identifiers. TCRdb ran MiXCR on the PCR reads and lists one entry per CDR3 protein. The sample comprises 450,000 to 600,000 distinct CDR3 sequences, approximately 16% of which are singletons, and 3.3% rests with the top ten. Sequencing used PBMCs from the stem cell graft donor, obtained from the stem cell graft. These receptors all come from a human donor who donated a stem cell graft to a child with acute lymphoblastic leukemia.

Many counts were recorded for this clonotype. The V and J genes are TRBV7-9 and TRBJ1-2; tentative D call: TRBD1 (5 bases). The length of the CDR3 is 14 residues. The germline CDR1 and CDR2 sequences are SEHNR and FQNEAQ (reference sequence). V lost 0 bases and J 8 bases, leaving 13 bases between the germline ends. Written as DNA, the CDR3 is TGTGCCAGCAGCTTAGCGGTACAGGATATGGGCTACACCTTC. It codes for CASSLAVQDMGYTF.

This clonotype was detected only once. The CDR3 sequence: CASSWREVSETQYF. CDR3 bases: TGTGCCAGCAGTTGGCGGGAGGTGAGCGAGACCCAGTACTTC. The chain carries TRBV12-3 or TRBV12-4 and TRBJ2-5; 8 bases are shared with TRBD2. There are 14 residues in the CDR3. V shed 4 bases and J 5 bases; nucleotides not matched to a gene: 6.

This clonotype was found many times. CDR3 region: CSARGGEDHEQFF. CDR3 in DNA: TGCAGTGCTAGAGGGGGGGAAGACCATGAGCAGTTCTTC. V usage is TRBV20-1 and J usage is TRBJ2-1; possibly TRBD2 for D (6 bases). The length of the CDR3 is 13 residues. Germline V CDR1 and CDR2: DFQATT, SNEGSKA (reference sequence). The germline V and J ends were trimmed by 1 base and 8 bases, with 12 bases remaining between them.

The V and J genes are TRBV9 and TRBJ1-2, with D perhaps TRBD1 (5 bases). The V gene's germline CDR1 is SGDLS and CDR2 YYNGEE. The germline V and J ends were trimmed by 0 bases and 0 bases, with 9 bases remaining between them. The CDR3 contains 15 residues. CDR3 sequence: CASSVGQQTNYGYTF. As DNA, the CDR3 is TGTGCCAGCAGCGTAGGACAGCAAACTAACTATGGCTACACCTTC. The full variable domain, completed using reference TRBV9 and TRBJ1-2, is DSGVTQTPKHLITATGQRVTLRCSPRSGDLSVYWYQQSLDQGLQFLIQYYNGEERAKGNILERFSAQQFPDLHSELNLSSLELGDSALYFCASSVGQQTNYGYTFGSGTRLTVV.

The genes are TRBV30 and TRBJ2-1; D is unresolved. Germline V gene data show CDR1 as GTSNPN and CDR2 as SVGIG (reference sequence). The CDR3 loop spans 15 amino acids. The V end lost 0 bases, the J end lost 5 bases, and 14 bases lay between the germline ends. The DNA for the CDR3 is TGTGCCTGGAGTGTACGGGCGGTCTTTCACAATGAGCAGTTCTTC. Amino acids: CAWSVRAVFHNEQFF.

The rearrangement joins TRBV12-3 or TRBV12-4 to TRBJ2-5; TRBD1 aligns across 8 bases. J lost 5 bases, V lost 5 bases, and 13 bases had no gene match. CDR3 length: 16 amino acids. CDR3 residues: CASSQYGQGALETQYF. In DNA form, the CDR3 reads TGTGCCAGCAGTCAATACGGACAGGGCGCGCTTGAGACCCAGTACTTC.

To note about this clonotype: A read error may explain this, as a much larger clone is one base away. The J gene is TRBJ1-5, the V gene TRBV27; 7 nucleotides align to TRBD1. This CDR3 region has 14 residues. Germline V gene lookup returns CDR1 MNHEY and CDR2 SMNVEV (reference sequence). The CDR3 DNA follows: TGTGCCACCAGTCCCGGGACAGTCAATCAGCCCCAGCATTTT. The encoded protein is CATSPGTVNQPQHF.

In its sample, this clonotype was seen a few times. The V gene is TRBV9, the J gene TRBJ2-1; 10 nucleotides align to TRBD2. This CDR3 comprises 15 residues. With 0 bases clipped from V and 9 bases from J, the junction kept 6 bases outside the gene matches. Germline lookup yields CDR1 SGDLS and CDR2 YYNGEE. CDR3 sequence (DNA): TGTGCCAGCAGCGTAGGGACTAGCGGTGCCGGTGAGCAGTTCTTC. Residues: CASSVGTSGAGEQFF.

This clonotype was counted only a few times. The rearrangement links TRBV12-3 or TRBV12-4 to TRBJ2-2, with no clear D. The CDR3 loop spans 15 amino acids. V was trimmed by 5 bases and J by 8 bases, leaving 18 bases between them. CDR3 nucleotide sequence: TGTGCCAGCAGTCTACTCTATCTTTTGTCAGGGGAGCTGTTTTTT. Encoded protein: CASSLLYLLSGELFF.

The chain couples TRBV11-2 to TRBJ1-1; 7 bases agree with TRBD1. CDR1 is SGHAT and CDR2 is FQNNGV in the germline V gene. CDR3 length equals 15 residues. V trimming: 2 bases; J trimming: 0 bases; junction bases outside the gene matches: 3. CDR3 nucleotide sequence: TGTGCCAGCAGCTTAAGGGGGCGGATGAACACTGAAGCTTTCTTT. Translation gives CASSLRGRMNTEAFF.